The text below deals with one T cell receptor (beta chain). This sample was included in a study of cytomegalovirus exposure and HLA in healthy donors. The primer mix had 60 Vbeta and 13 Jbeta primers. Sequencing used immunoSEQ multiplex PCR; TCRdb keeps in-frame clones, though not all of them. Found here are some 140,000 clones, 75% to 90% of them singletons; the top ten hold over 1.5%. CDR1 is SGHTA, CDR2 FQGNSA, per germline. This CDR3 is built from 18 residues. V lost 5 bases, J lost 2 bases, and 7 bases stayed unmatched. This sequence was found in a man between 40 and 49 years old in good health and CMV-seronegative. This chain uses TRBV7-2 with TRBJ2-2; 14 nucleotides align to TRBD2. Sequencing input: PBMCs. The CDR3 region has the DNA TGTGCCAGCAGCCGAGGGACTAGCGGGAGCGCCAACACCGGGGAGCTGTTTTTT. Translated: CASSRGTSGSANTGELFF.